This entry lists 20 T cell receptor beta chains sequenced from one sample in a study of blood T cell repertoires in COVID-19. Clones were read by immunoSEQ multiplex PCR, and TCRdb kept only the in-frame ones, dropping some. Seen here are approximately 150,000 clones, 79% observed once, and the top ten hold 8.1%. The specimen was peripheral blood. These receptors all come from a woman aged 55-69 years with COVID-19, enrolled during active disease.

This chain uses TRBV5-4 with TRBJ2-2; a possible D gene is TRBD2 (6 bases). The CDR3 is 14 amino acids. Trimming cost V 3 bases and J 4 bases, with 10 bases left between them. Germline loops: CDR1 SGHNT, CDR2 YYREEE (reference sequence). The CDR3 loop reads CASSSPGATGELFF. CDR3 bases: TGTGCCAGCAGCTCCCCGGGAGCCACCGGGGAGCTGTTTTTT.

J is TRBJ2-1 and V is TRBV7-8; 12 bases align to TRBD2. Germline V gives CDR1 SGHVS, CDR2 FQNEAQ. The CDR3 consists of 16 residues. Trimming at V came to 4 bases and at J to 3 bases, leaving 4 bases not matched to a gene. CDR3 in DNA: TGTGCCAGCAGCTCCTGGACTAGCGGGAACTACAATGAGCAGTTCTTC. Translation gives CASSSWTSGNYNEQFF. Full variable domain (remainder filled in from reference TRBV7-8 and TRBJ2-1): GAGVSQSPRYKVAKRGQDVALRCDPISGHVSLFWYQQALGQGPEFLTYFQNEAQLDKSGLPSDRFFAERPEGSVSTLKIQRTQQEDSAVYLCASSSWTSGNYNEQFFGPGTRLTVL.

This clone was detected once. V gene TRBV28 combines with J gene TRBJ2-7; 10 bases match TRBD1. Germline V gives CDR1 MDHEN, CDR2 SYDVKM. V lost 5 bases and J lost 2; bases outside the gene matches: 15. The CDR3 runs 18 residues. The DNA for the CDR3 is TGTGCCAGCAGTAAGGGACAGGGGCCCACCCTAATCGCCTACGAGCAGTACTTC. Translating it yields CASSKGQGPTLIAYEQYF.

This clone has only a few counts. The rearrangement links TRBV20-1 to TRBJ2-2; no clear D. Germline values: CDR1 DFQATT, CDR2 SNEGSKA (reference sequence). Trimming took off 3 bases at V and 6 bases at J, with 14 bases between the two ends. This CDR3 has 14 residues. The CDR3: CSASSEYEAGELFF. The CDR3 DNA reads TGCAGTGCTAGTTCAGAGTACGAGGCCGGGGAGCTGTTTTTT.

This chain joins TRBV9 and TRBJ2-2; no firm D call. CDR1 and CDR2 (germline): SGDLS, YYNGEE. The CDR3 consists of 13 residues. V was trimmed by 2 bases and J by 3 bases, leaving 5 bases between them. CDR3 residues: CASSVLDTGELFF. CDR3 coding DNA: TGTGCCAGCAGCGTTTTAGACACCGGGGAGCTGTTTTTT.

This clone was detected a few times. V is TRBV4-2 and J is TRBJ2-7; D remains ambiguous. CDR1 is LGHNA, CDR2 YNFKEQ, per germline. The ends were cut back, 0 bases at V and 0 bases at J, with 6 bases in the middle. The CDR3 is 14 amino acids. This CDR3 reads CASSQEIDSYEQYF. CDR3 bases: TGTGCCAGCAGCCAAGAGATAGACTCCTACGAGCAGTACTTC.

The chain carries TRBV3-1 (or the pseudogene TRBV3-2) and TRBJ1-2, with a tentative D call TRBD1 (5 bases). V dropped 4 bases and J dropped 3 bases, with 15 bases sitting between them. Germline V gene data show CDR1 as LGHDT and CDR2 as YNNKEL (reference sequence). The CDR3 is 15 residues long. CDR3 protein: CASSPDASGYYGYTF. The DNA of the CDR3 is TGTGCCAGCAGCCCCGATGCCTCAGGGTACTATGGCTACACCTTC.

This chain joins TRBV10-3 and TRBJ2-2, with a tentative D call TRBD1 (6 bases). Deletions cut 3 bases from V and 6 bases from J, with 17 bases between. This CDR3 region has 16 residues. Germline V gives CDR1 ENHRY, CDR2 SYGVKD. In nucleotides, the CDR3 is TGTGCCATCAGTGAAGCTGGGGGCGCGGGTTCCGGGGAGCTGTTTTTT. It encodes CAISEAGGAGSGELFF.

This clone was detected only once. The chain carries TRBV19 and TRBJ2-1; a weak D match, TRBD2 (5 bases). Trimming shortened V by 7 bases and J by 7 bases, and 8 bases separated the two germline ends. Per the germline V gene, CDR1 is LNHDA and CDR2 is SQIVND (reference sequence). The CDR3 has 11 amino acids. The CDR3 DNA is TGTGCCAGTACGGGATTTAATGAGCAGTTCTTC. Translated, it gives CASTGFNEQFF.

CDR3 protein: CASTLSLAGDNEQFF. CDR3 bases: TGTGCCAGCACCCTTTCGCTAGCGGGTGACAATGAGCAGTTCTTC. The gene calls are TRBV6-6 and TRBJ2-1; 8 bases match TRBD2. Germline V gene lookup returns CDR1 MNHNY and CDR2 SVGAGI (reference sequence). Trimming at V came to 7 bases and at J to 5 bases, leaving 10 bases not matched to a gene. The CDR3 is 15 amino acids.

The chain uses TRBV3-1 (or the pseudogene TRBV3-2) and TRBJ2-3; D may be TRBD1 (5 bases). Germline loops: CDR1 LGHDT, CDR2 YNNKEL (reference sequence). The V and J ends lost 2 bases and 5 bases respectively, with 8 bases between them. CDR3 length: 13 amino acids. CDR3 region: CASSQFQGDTQYF. The CDR3 DNA sequence: TGTGCCAGCAGCCAATTCCAGGGAGATACGCAGTATTTT.

The gene calls are TRBV6-5 and TRBJ1-1, with 7 bases lining up with TRBD1. Germline V lookup: CDR1 MNHEY, CDR2 SVGAGI. Losses at the gene ends were 6 bases for V and 4 bases for J; bases not matched to a gene: 8. CDR3 size: 14 residues. The CDR3 sequence is CASSATGLRTEAFF. As DNA, the CDR3 is TGTGCCAGCAGCGCGACAGGGCTCCGCACTGAAGCTTTCTTT.

The V and J genes are TRBV5-4 and TRBJ2-7; TRBD2 agrees at 8 bases. The germline CDR1 and CDR2 sequences are SGHNT and YYREEE (reference sequence). The CDR3 covers 15 residues. The V and J ends lost 3 bases and 0 bases, in that order; junction bases with no gene match: 5. CDR3 sequence reads: CASSWSGSASYEQYF. The CDR3 bases are TGTGCCAGCAGCTGGAGCGGGAGTGCCTCCTACGAGCAGTACTTC.

The chain carries TRBV24-1 and TRBJ2-1; 7 bases are a match to TRBD2. Per germline, CDR1 KGHDR and CDR2 SFDVKD. With 4 bases clipped from V and 0 bases from J, the junction kept 11 bases outside the gene matches. The CDR3 loop spans 18 amino acids. CDR3 region: CATSDSILATGSYNEQFF. The CDR3 DNA reads as TGTGCCACCAGTGACTCCATACTAGCGACTGGCTCCTACAATGAGCAGTTCTTC.

V usage is TRBV19 and J usage is TRBJ2-6, with 14 positions matching TRBD2. The CDR3 covers 21 residues. The V gene end was trimmed by 1 base and the J gene end by 0 bases; junction bases not matched to a gene: 8. From germline, CDR1 is LNHDA and CDR2 SQIVND (reference sequence). CDR3 coding DNA: TGTGCCAGTAGTATAGTAGGACTAGCGGGGGGTCCCTCCTCTGGGGCCAACGTCCTGACTTTC. Its protein product is CASSIVGLAGGPSSGANVLTF.

This clone has only a few counts. The chain carries TRBV2 and TRBJ1-1; D not resolved. The CDR3 is 14 amino acids. CDR1 is SNHLY, CDR2 FYNNEI, per germline. V was clipped by 0 bases and J by 3 bases, with 8 bases between them. CDR3 DNA sequence: TGTGCCAGCAGTGAAGCTACGGGTTACACTGAAGCTTTCTTT. This codes for CASSEATGYTEAFF.

The chain combines TRBV5-1 with TRBJ2-6, with D hard to call. The CDR3 runs 18 residues. V lost 1 base and J lost 2, with 16 bases in between. Germline lookup yields CDR1 SGHRS and CDR2 YFSETQ. The CDR3 loop is CASSLLGAPNPGANVLTF. In DNA, the CDR3 is TGCGCCAGCAGCTTGTTGGGCGCGCCAAACCCTGGGGCCAACGTCCTGACTTTC. Filled out from reference TRBV5-1 and TRBJ2-6, the complete variable domain reads KAGVTQTPRYLIKTRGQQVTLSCSPISGHRSVSWYQQTPGQGLQFLFEYFSETQRNKGNFPGRFSGRQFSNSRSEMNVSTLELGDSALYLCASSLLGAPNPGANVLTFGAGSRLTVL.

The chain is built from TRBV5-5 and TRBJ1-2, with TRBD1 matching over 9 bases. V trimming: 0 bases; J trimming: 6 bases; junction bases outside the gene matches: 9. CDR3 size: 16 residues. Germline V gene lookup returns CDR1 SGHKS and CDR2 YYEKEE (reference sequence). DNA of the CDR3: TGTGCCAGCAGCTTGGAATTAAGGGACAGGGCAAATGGCTACACCTTC. It yields the protein CASSLELRDRANGYTF.

The chain is built from TRBV14 and TRBJ1-1, with D perhaps TRBD1 (5 bases). Germline lookup yields CDR1 SGHDN and CDR2 FVKESK. The CDR3 extends over 11 amino acids. The V end was cut by 4 bases, the J end by 6 bases, with 6 bases between. The CDR3 reads CASSRGPEAFF. The CDR3 DNA follows: TGTGCCAGCAGCCGGGGCCCTGAAGCTTTCTTT. The full variable domain, with the rest looked up from reference TRBV14 and TRBJ1-1, is EAGVTQFPSHSVIEKGQTVTLRCDPISGHDNLYWYRRVMGKEIKFLLHFVKESKQDESGMPNNRFLAERTGGTYSTLKVQPAELEDSGVYFCASSRGPEAFFGQGTRLTVV.

The count of this clone is one. The chain combines TRBV24-1 with TRBJ2-3, with 7 bases matching TRBD2. J lost 2 bases, V lost 7 bases, and 8 bases had no gene match. The CDR3 is made up of 15 amino acids. CDR1 KGHDR and CDR2 SFDVKD come from the germline V gene. This CDR3 is CATSGGNRDTDTQYF. CDR3 DNA sequence: TGTGCCACCAGCGGGGGGAATAGGGACACAGATACGCAGTATTTT.